These 8 T cell receptor beta chains were all obtained from the same sample, sequenced in a study of blood T cell repertoires in COVID-19. Assay used: immunoSEQ multiplex PCR; TCRdb lists only in-frame clones, some missing. Among over 130,000 clones, approximately 89% were seen once, and the ten largest hold roughly 28%. Source material: peripheral blood. These TCRs come from a human donor in a cohort sampled during active COVID-19.

The chain recombines TRBV20-1 with TRBJ1-2; D is perhaps TRBD1 (6 bases). The germline V and J ends were trimmed by 3 bases and 4 bases, with 15 bases remaining between them. The CDR3 totals 14 residues. Germline-derived CDR1 and CDR2 are DFQATT and SNEGSKA (reference sequence). CDR3 nucleotides: TGCAGTGCTAGTGCGGACAGAGCTTCCTATGGCTACACCTTC. It codes for CSASADRASYGYTF.

This clone turned up a few times. The gene calls are TRBV29-1 and TRBJ1-2; D ambiguous. Trimming pared 5 bases from V and 0 bases from J, leaving 13 bases between. The CDR3 contains 14 residues. Germline CDR1 SQVTM, CDR2 ANQGSEA. Here the CDR3 reads CSVWSGGTNYGYTF. The CDR3 nucleotides read TGCAGCGTTTGGTCGGGAGGGACTAACTATGGCTACACCTTC.

Only a few counts were recorded for this clone. This rearrangement joins TRBV5-1 to TRBJ2-7; 7 positions match TRBD1. Trimming removed 1 base from V and 7 bases from J; junction bases left unmatched: 11. The CDR3 length is 15 residues. The germline gives CDR1 SGHRS, CDR2 YFSETQ. This CDR3 is CASSLQGQGVGEQYF. The CDR3 region has the DNA TGCGCCAGCAGCTTGCAAGGGCAGGGGGTGGGAGAGCAGTACTTC.

This chain joins TRBV7-9 and TRBJ2-5; 11 bases agree with TRBD1. V dropped 3 bases and J dropped 4; count of bases not matched to a gene: 7. This CDR3 is built from 16 residues. From germline, CDR1 is SEHNR and CDR2 FQNEAQ (reference sequence). CDR3 bases: TGTGCCAGCAGCTTGGACAGGGGGCTTGTTTTAGAGACCCAGTACTTC. This translates into CASSLDRGLVLETQYF.

V gene TRBV19 combines with J gene TRBJ1-5; 7 bases are shared with TRBD1. After removal of 3 bases from V and 5 bases from J, the junction contained 7 bases not matched to a gene. CDR3 length: 15 amino acids. Germline V gene data show CDR1 as LNHDA and CDR2 as SQIVND (reference sequence). The CDR3 reads CASSIGGDSYQPQHF. CDR3 nucleotides: TGTGCCAGTAGTATCGGTGGGGACAGTTATCAGCCCCAGCATTTT.

The gene calls are TRBV7-3 and TRBJ2-7, with 8 bases fitting TRBD1. This CDR3 spans 20 amino acids. From germline, CDR1 is SGHTA and CDR2 FQGTGA. V gave up 5 bases and J gave up 6 bases; unmatched junction bases: 27. As DNA, the CDR3 is TGTGCCAGCAGCCCCCGGACAGGGACACGCTACCCACTAACTCGGTCCGAGCAGTACTTC. Its protein is CASSPRTGTRYPLTRSEQYF.

The rearrangement joins TRBV9 to TRBJ2-2; the D is unclear. The germline V gene has CDR1 SGDLS and CDR2 YYNGEE. The CDR3 totals 16 residues. Trimming shortened V by 2 bases and J by 1 base, and 12 bases separated the two germline ends. The CDR3 sequence: CASSVGRLLNTGELFF. The DNA of the CDR3 is TGTGCCAGCAGCGTTGGCAGGCTTTTGAACACCGGGGAGCTGTTTTTT.

J is TRBJ2-2 and V is TRBV6-5, with TRBD1 matching 7 bases. The trim removed 2 bases at V and 8 bases at J, leaving 8 bases unmatched. The CDR3 consists of 15 residues. CDR1 is MNHEY and CDR2 is SVGAGI in the germline V gene. The CDR3 nucleotides read TGTGCCAGCAGTTACCTCGACAGGGCATCGGGGGAGCTGTTTTTT. Translated: CASSYLDRASGELFF.